This T cell receptor beta chain was sequenced for a study of CD8+ T cells in alopecia areata. On the study more broadly: The investigators scored severity in treated patients by the percentage of affected scalp area.

In each case, RNA was isolated and then reverse transcribed into cDNA as the sequencing template. TCRdb keeps only in-frame clones here, not all; method: immunoSEQ multiplex PCR. The sample includes some 160,000 clones, roughly 65% of them seen just once. Germline CDR1 reads GTSNPN; CDR2 reads SVGIG (reference sequence). The CDR3 covers 14 residues. The V end lost 4 bases, the J end lost 2 bases, and 14 bases lay between the germline ends. This clone was observed once. The antigen remains undetermined. Regarding the study as a whole: Tofacitinib significantly brought down scalp clonality and expanded CD8+ clones among top 100.

Treatment of the sample: oral pan-JAK inhibitor, 5-10 mg twice daily. Peripheral blood, together with lesional scalp punch biopsies, was collected from alopecia areata patients. This sample comprised CD4+ T cells sorted from blood, obtained at week 4, from a patient treated with tofacitinib. The chain recombines TRBV30 with TRBJ1-2; perhaps TRBD1 as D (5 bases). This sequence was found in a human donor with alopecia areata. CDR3 amino acids: CAWKGQGTNYGYTF. CDR3 DNA: TGTGCCTGGAAGGGGCAGGGAACAAACTATGGCTACACCTTC.